Shown below are 29 T cell receptor beta chains from a single sample sequenced in a study of T-cell memory formation after mild COVID-19. TCRdb re-analysed the 5' RACE reads in MiXCR, keeping a single row per CDR3 protein. This sample has around 250,000 distinct CDR3 sequences, with 15% to 20% found just once. Sequencing used PBMCs or a T cell subset sorted from them (not recorded which). Every receptor here comes from a man aged 18 to 30 who had mild COVID-19 (a few samples of this study predate the infection). Cell type and time point are not known.

This clonotype has only a few counts. This chain joins TRBV5-1 and TRBJ1-5; no clear D gene. V lost 5 bases and J 1 base, leaving 7 bases between the germline ends. The CDR3 totals 13 residues. The germline CDR1 and CDR2 sequences are SGHRS and YFSETQ. The CDR3 protein is CASREGSNQPQHF. DNA for the CDR3: TGCGCCAGCAGAGAGGGAAGCAATCAGCCCCAGCATTTT. The whole variable domain, filled in from reference TRBV5-1 and TRBJ1-5, reads KAGVTQTPRYLIKTRGQQVTLSCSPISGHRSVSWYQQTPGQGLQFLFEYFSETQRNKGNFPGRFSGRQFSNSRSEMNVSTLELGDSALYLCASREGSNQPQHFGDGTRLSIL.

V is TRBV4-1 and J is TRBJ2-1; a weak D match, TRBD2 (6 bases). Between the trimmed V and J ends, which lost 0 bases and 9 bases, there was a span of 9 bases. The CDR3 totals 13 residues. CDR1 and CDR2 from the germline V gene are MGHRA and YSYEKL. CDR3 DNA sequence: TGCGCCAGCAGCCAAGATGTCGGGGGTGAGCAGTTCTTC. This codes for CASSQDVGGEQFF.

This rearrangement joins TRBV7-8 to TRBJ1-2, with D possibly matching TRBD1 (5 bases). CDR1 is SGHVS and CDR2 is FQNEAQ in the germline V gene. V lost 4 bases and J 3 bases, leaving 9 bases between the germline ends. The CDR3 has 13 amino acids. The CDR3 region is CASSSGTHYGYTF. The CDR3 DNA follows: TGTGCCAGCAGCTCCGGGACCCACTATGGCTACACCTTC.

A few counts support this clonotype. This sequence joins TRBV4-3 and TRBJ1-5; D is undetermined. The germline V and J ends were trimmed by 0 bases and 6 bases, with 12 bases remaining between them. This CDR3 is built from 15 residues. The germline CDR1 and CDR2 sequences are LGHNA and YSLEER. The CDR3 DNA reads as TGCGCCAGCAGCCAAGAGGGTAAGGGAGCTCAGCCCCAGCATTTT. It codes for CASSQEGKGAQPQHF.

This clonotype has a handful of counts. The rearrangement joins TRBV6-2 or TRBV6-3 to TRBJ2-5; D gene ambiguous. Trimming left V 0 bases short and J 4 bases short, with 12 bases between. The CDR3 runs 15 residues. Germline CDR1 is MNHEY and CDR2 is SVGEGT. CDR3 DNA: TGTGCCAGCAGTTACTCGAAGTTTAGTACAGAGACCCAGTACTTC. Residues: CASSYSKFSTETQYF.

The chain has TRBV9 and TRBJ1-1; 7 bases align to TRBD1. Germline CDR1 SGDLS, CDR2 YYNGEE. The V gene end was trimmed by 0 bases and the J gene end by 5 bases; junction bases not matched to a gene: 1. The CDR3 contains 13 residues. CDR3 amino acids: CASSVARGTEAFF. As DNA, the CDR3 is TGTGCCAGCAGCGTAGCCAGGGGGACTGAAGCTTTCTTT.

CDR3 coding DNA: TGCGCCAGCAGCTCACTAGCGGGGGGCCCCACAGATACGCAGTATTTT. Translated, it gives CASSSLAGGPTDTQYF. J is TRBJ2-3 and V is TRBV5-1; 12 bases fit TRBD2. Germline CDR1 SGHRS, CDR2 YFSETQ. V dropped 3 bases and J dropped 2; count of bases not matched to a gene: 4. This CDR3 spans 16 amino acids.

This clonotype has more than one count but fewer than ten. CDR3 nucleotides: TGTGCCAGCAGTTTAAGGGGACAGGGTGGCGGCTACACCTTC. This sequence encodes CASSLRGQGGGYTF. The chain links TRBV27 to TRBJ1-2, with 9 bases that match TRBD1. Germline V gene lookup returns CDR1 MNHEY and CDR2 SMNVEV (reference sequence). The CDR3 spans 14 residues. Trimming cost V 2 bases and J 8 bases; bases outside gene matches: 6.

This clonotype was counted only a few times. V gene TRBV5-1 combines with J gene TRBJ1-6; D unresolved. The germline V gene has CDR1 SGHRS and CDR2 YFSETQ. CDR3 size: 15 residues. Between the trimmed V and J ends, which lost 4 bases and 9 bases, there was a span of 17 bases. CDR3 sequence: CASSPIEGAGSPLHF. The CDR3 coding sequence is TGCGCCAGCAGCCCCATCGAGGGCGCAGGTTCACCCCTCCACTTT. The variable domain in full, with the rest retrieved from reference TRBV5-1 and TRBJ1-6, is KAGVTQTPRYLIKTRGQQVTLSCSPISGHRSVSWYQQTPGQGLQFLFEYFSETQRNKGNFPGRFSGRQFSNSRSEMNVSTLELGDSALYLCASSPIEGAGSPLHFGNGTRLTVT.

This chain connects TRBV20-1 to TRBJ1-1; 7 bases fit TRBD1. Germline V gives CDR1 DFQATT, CDR2 SNEGSKA (reference sequence). This CDR3 is built from 13 residues. J was trimmed by 9 bases and V by 6 bases; bases with no gene match: 13. CDR3 coding DNA: TGCAGTGCCCCTAAACGGGACAGCCATAAAGCTTTCTTT. Its translation is CSAPKRDSHKAFF.

This clonotype was observed a few times. This chain links TRBV6-5 with TRBJ2-3; the D is unclear. The CDR3 is 16 residues long. Trimming took off 6 bases at V and 0 bases at J, with 16 bases between the two ends. CDR1 is MNHEY and CDR2 is SVGAGI in the germline V gene. The CDR3 region has the DNA TGTGCCAGCAGCCTCTGGGCTCGACCAAGCACAGATACGCAGTATTTT. This encodes CASSLWARPSTDTQYF.

There are a few counts of this clonotype. The rearrangement joins TRBV7-9 to TRBJ1-2; 7 nucleotides align to TRBD1. Trimming removed 5 bases from V and 4 bases from J; junction bases left unmatched: 7. The CDR3 is 14 residues long. CDR1 and CDR2 (germline): SEHNR, FQNEAQ (reference sequence). CDR3 sequence: CASSAQGPRYGYTF. The CDR3 region has the DNA TGTGCCAGCAGCGCACAGGGGCCTCGCTATGGCTACACCTTC.

About this clonotype: The junction does not match germline at one end; this may be a read error. This chain connects TRBV7-9 to TRBJ2-1; D could derive from TRBD1 or TRBD2 (6 bases each). Looked up from germline, CDR1 is SEHNR and CDR2 is FQNEAQ (reference sequence). The CDR3 loop spans 14 amino acids. This CDR3 reads CASSLGGTHNEQFF. DNA of the CDR3: TGTGCAAGCAGCTTAGGAGGGACACACAATGAGCAGTTCTTC.

There are a few counts of this clonotype. The V call is TRBV20-1, the J call TRBJ2-5, with D perhaps being TRBD1 or TRBD2 (5 bases each). This CDR3 is built from 13 residues. The V gene's germline CDR1 is DFQATT and CDR2 SNEGSKA (reference sequence). Deletions cut 5 bases from V and 0 bases from J, with 10 bases between. The chain's CDR3 is CSALGEYQETQYF. CDR3 nucleotides: TGCAGTGCTCTGGGGGAATACCAAGAGACCCAGTACTTC.

The rearrangement joins TRBV5-1 to TRBJ2-7; no clear D gene. Looked up from germline, CDR1 is SGHRS and CDR2 is YFSETQ. Trimming took 5 bases from V and 9 from J, leaving 21 bases between them. This CDR3 region has 14 residues. CDR3 in amino acids: CASRYDGPCPGQYV. The CDR3 coding sequence is TGCGCCAGCAGGTACGATGGACCGTGTCCGGGGCAGTACGTC.

This clonotype has a handful of counts. The rearrangement links TRBV12-3 or TRBV12-4 to TRBJ2-7; tentatively, D is TRBD2 (5 bases). Between the trimmed V and J ends, which lost 1 base and 3 bases, there was a span of 7 bases. The CDR3 is 13 amino acids. CDR3 sequence: CASSLESGYEQYF. CDR3 bases: TGTGCCAGCAGTTTAGAGAGCGGCTACGAGCAGTACTTC.

This clonotype was seen more than once but under ten times. The chain joins TRBV28 to TRBJ2-3, with D perhaps assigned TRBD1 or TRBD2 (6 bases each). CDR3 length: 15 residues. CDR1 is MDHEN, CDR2 SYDVKM, per germline. V was cut by 4 bases and J by 4 bases, with 15 bases left in between. CDR3 in DNA: TGTGCCAGCAGTTCTTTGGGGGGCGGCCCAGATACGCAGTATTTT. It encodes CASSSLGGGPDTQYF.

This clonotype was seen more than once but under ten times. This chain links TRBV4-3 with TRBJ1-2; D not resolved. The germline gives CDR1 LGHNA, CDR2 YSLEER. This CDR3 is built from 15 residues. The V and J ends lost 0 bases and 0 bases respectively, with 8 bases between them. CDR3 loop: CASSQEAGSNYGYTF. In nucleotides, the CDR3 is TGCGCCAGCAGCCAAGAGGCGGGCTCTAACTATGGCTACACCTTC.

This clonotype was counted a few times. V is TRBV5-1 and J is TRBJ2-6, with unresolved D. Germline CDR1 reads SGHRS; CDR2 reads YFSETQ. This CDR3 contains 13 residues. Between the trimmed V and J ends, which lost 4 bases and 8 bases, there was a span of 10 bases. The CDR3 coding sequence is TGCGCCAGCAGCCCCTCCCCCCCCAACGTCCTGACTTTC. Translated: CASSPSPPNVLTF.

The chain carries TRBV29-1 and TRBJ2-1, with D possibly matching TRBD1 (6 bases). CDR1 and CDR2 (germline): SQVTM, ANQGSEA. V gave up 6 bases and J gave up 3 bases, with 15 bases separating them. This CDR3 comprises 14 residues. The DNA of the CDR3 is TGCAGCGTCACAACAGGGAGAGGCTACAATGAGCAGTTCTTC. The encoded protein is CSVTTGRGYNEQFF.

Within the sample, this clonotype is medium-sized. The CDR3 sequence: CASSLTGDEQFF. The DNA for the CDR3 is TGTGCCAGCAGCTTAACGGGGGATGAGCAGTTCTTC. The genes are TRBV7-9 and TRBJ2-1; tentatively, D is TRBD2 (6 bases). V gave up 2 bases and J gave up 8 bases, with 7 bases separating them. This CDR3 contains 12 residues. Germline loops: CDR1 SEHNR, CDR2 FQNEAQ (reference sequence).

This chain links TRBV4-3 with TRBJ2-7, with D possibly matching TRBD1 (5 bases). CDR1 LGHNA and CDR2 YSLEER come from the germline V gene. The V end lost 0 bases, the J end lost 7 bases, and 10 bases lay between the germline ends. The CDR3 extends over 13 amino acids. The CDR3 loop is CASSQDKGLEQYF. Written as DNA, the CDR3 is TGCGCCAGCAGCCAAGATAAGGGGCTGGAGCAGTACTTC.

The chain employs TRBV7-8 and TRBJ2-5, with TRBD1 identical over 9 bases. This CDR3 has 14 amino acids. Trimming removed 5 bases from V and 3 bases from J; junction bases left unmatched: 4. Germline lookup yields CDR1 SGHVS and CDR2 FQNEAQ. DNA of the CDR3: TGTGCCAGCAGCCCGGGACAGGGAGAAGAGACCCAGTACTTC. This codes for CASSPGQGEETQYF.

In its sample, this clonotype was seen many times. This sequence joins TRBV4-3 and TRBJ1-2; 8 bases agree with TRBD1. Looked up from germline, CDR1 is LGHNA and CDR2 is YSLEER. V lost 2 bases to trimming and J lost 5 bases; unmatched junction nucleotides: 4. This CDR3 is 14 amino acids long. The chain's CDR3 is CASSQTTGGYGYTF. CDR3 nucleotide sequence: TGCGCCAGCAGCCAAACCACAGGGGGGTATGGCTACACCTTC.

The chain couples TRBV6-6 to TRBJ2-3; 9 bases match TRBD2. The ends lost 5 bases at V and 6 bases at J; junction bases unmatched: 9. There are 15 residues in the CDR3. Germline CDR1 is MNHNY and CDR2 is SVGAGI (reference sequence). The CDR3 DNA is TGTGCCAGCAGTCGAGCGGGGGGCACGGGGGATACGCAGTATTTT. This gives the protein CASSRAGGTGDTQYF.

This clonotype has just a few counts. The V gene is TRBV28, the J gene TRBJ1-5, with D possibly TRBD1 on 6 matching bases. This CDR3 contains 15 residues. Germline lookup yields CDR1 MDHEN and CDR2 SYDVKM. V was clipped by 7 bases and J by 0 bases, with 13 bases between them. CDR3 amino acids: CASIRGDFSNQPQHF. CDR3 in DNA: TGTGCCAGCATTAGGGGGGACTTTAGCAATCAGCCCCAGCATTTT.

At least ten counts were recorded for this clonotype. V and J are TRBV4-1 and TRBJ1-2; 9 bases are a match to TRBD1. There are 14 residues in the CDR3. Germline V gives CDR1 MGHRA, CDR2 YSYEKL. J lost 3 bases, V lost 4 bases, and 3 bases had no gene match. CDR3: CASSRDREDYGYTF. CDR3 DNA sequence: TGCGCCAGCAGCCGGGACAGGGAGGACTATGGCTACACCTTC.

V usage is TRBV12-3 or TRBV12-4 and J usage is TRBJ2-1, with D uncertain. With 8 bases removed from V and 4 bases from J, the gap between germline ends came to 15 bases. The CDR3 runs to 14 residues. This CDR3 reads CASGRTVGYNEQFF. For the CDR3, the DNA is TGTGCCAGCGGCCGGACGGTAGGATACAATGAGCAGTTCTTC.

This clonotype is deemed medium-sized (0.01 to 0.1%). V is TRBV9 and J is TRBJ1-1; no reliable D call. V lost 0 bases, J lost 4 bases, and 7 bases lay in between. CDR1 SGDLS and CDR2 YYNGEE come from the germline V gene. The CDR3 totals 13 residues. The CDR3 protein is CASSVGTGTEAFF. The CDR3 nucleotides are TGTGCCAGCAGCGTAGGGACGGGCACTGAAGCTTTCTTT. The variable domain in full, with the rest retrieved from reference TRBV9 and TRBJ1-1, is DSGVTQTPKHLITATGQRVTLRCSPRSGDLSVYWYQQSLDQGLQFLIQYYNGEERAKGNILERFSAQQFPDLHSELNLSSLELGDSALYFCASSVGTGTEAFFGQGTRLTVV.